The 23 T cell receptor beta chains below were found in one sample sequenced in a study of neurological immune-mediated disorders (dated by TCRdb to the late 2010s). The library was built by means of 5' RACE. TCRdb shows the sequencer as Illumina HiSeq 2500. TCRdb cleaned the public reads at Q25 with fastp, built clones with MiXCR and kept in-frame beta chains. Merged by CDR3 protein, the rows form single entries marked with the most common genes and DNA. The table for this sample lists tens of thousands of distinct CDR3 sequences; 3.5% to 5% of them were counted only once. The top ten constitute 5.5% to 6.5% of the sample. The sample consisted of PBMCs. Every receptor here comes from a woman aged 55-75 years with multiple sclerosis.

The genes are TRBV7-2 and TRBJ1-2; D may be TRBD1 (5 bases). Germline assignment: CDR1 SGHTA and CDR2 FQGNSA. V dropped 5 bases and J dropped 0 bases, with 13 bases sitting between them. This CDR3 is built from 15 residues. CDR3 residues: CASSDGAGTNYGYTF. The DNA for the CDR3 is TGTGCCAGCAGCGACGGGGCAGGGACTAACTATGGCTACACCTTC.

This clonotype was counted between two and nine times. The V call is TRBV7-2, the J call TRBJ2-1; D gene ambiguous. From germline, CDR1 is SGHTA and CDR2 FQGNSA. With 5 bases removed from V and 7 bases from J, the gap between germline ends came to 15 bases. This CDR3 is 14 amino acids long. CDR3 sequence: CASSPFPPGNEQFF. CDR3 DNA sequence: TGTGCCAGCAGCCCCTTCCCCCCTGGGAATGAGCAGTTCTTC.

At least ten counts were recorded for this clonotype. The genes are TRBV20-1 and TRBJ1-6, with TRBD1 identical over 9 bases. With V trimmed by 0 bases and J by 10 bases, 13 bases remained unmatched. This CDR3 comprises 17 residues. Germline V CDR1 and CDR2: DFQATT, SNEGSKA (reference sequence). DNA of the CDR3: TGCAGTGCTAGAGACTGGTTATTGGACAGGGGATCCTCACCCCTCCACTTT. Protein: CSARDWLLDRGSSPLHF.

This clonotype was observed at least ten times. The chain has TRBV20-1 and TRBJ2-7, with TRBD1 matching 9 bases. Trimming removed 8 bases from V and 6 bases from J; junction bases left unmatched: 8. Germline V CDR1 and CDR2: DFQATT, SNEGSKA (reference sequence). The CDR3 is 12 amino acids. The CDR3 DNA sequence: TGCAGTACGGGACAGGGTTTATCCGAGCAGTACTTC. Protein: CSTGQGLSEQYF.

The chain couples TRBV20-1 to TRBJ2-3; TRBD2 matches 9 bases. CDR1 is DFQATT, CDR2 SNEGSKA, per germline (reference sequence). The V segment lost 5 bases and the J segment 7 bases; nucleotides outside the gene matches: 7. The CDR3 loop spans 13 amino acids. This CDR3 is CSARAGGVHTQYF. The CDR3, as DNA: TGCAGTGCTCGAGCGGGGGGCGTTCATACGCAGTATTTT.

Many counts were recorded for this clonotype. The J gene is TRBJ2-3, the V gene TRBV10-3, with no clear D. V was shortened by 1 base and J by 5 bases, with 7 bases between the two germline ends. CDR3 size: 13 residues. CDR1 and CDR2 from the germline V gene are ENHRY and SYGVKD. CDR3 bases: TGTGCCATCAGTGAGTACGCCCTAGATACGCAGTATTTT. Translated, it gives CAISEYALDTQYF.

This clonotype has more than one count but fewer than ten. J is TRBJ2-5 and V is TRBV20-1; D remains unclear. Looked up from germline, CDR1 is DFQATT and CDR2 is SNEGSKA (reference sequence). The CDR3 runs to 13 residues. Trimming took off 3 bases at V and 5 bases at J, with 13 bases between the two ends. The CDR3 reads CSASWTPRETQYF. The CDR3 DNA reads TGCAGTGCTAGCTGGACCCCGCGGGAGACCCAGTACTTC.

This clonotype was recorded many times. This chain uses TRBV5-6 with TRBJ2-1; unclear D gene. The germline V gene encodes CDR1 SGHDT and CDR2 YYEEEE. The CDR3 sequence is 14 residues long. Trimming pared 0 bases from V and 10 bases from J, leaving 14 bases between. For the CDR3, the DNA is TGTGCCAGCAGCTTGGGGGTATCTTGGCGGGAGCAGTTCTTC. Translated, it gives CASSLGVSWREQFF.

Many counts were recorded for this clonotype. The chain links TRBV7-9 to TRBJ1-2; 8 nucleotides align to TRBD1. With 5 bases clipped from V and 0 bases from J, the junction kept 5 bases outside the gene matches. There are 15 residues in the CDR3. Germline V CDR1 and CDR2: SEHNR, FQNEAQ (reference sequence). CDR3 amino acids: CASSTQGASNYGYTF. In DNA form, the CDR3 reads TGTGCCAGCAGCACCCAGGGGGCCTCTAACTATGGCTACACCTTC.

This clonotype was seen at least ten times. An end of the junction does not agree with germline; a read error may underlie this. This chain connects TRBV4-1 to TRBJ1-4, with 7 bases fitting TRBD1. Germline V lookup: CDR1 MGHRA, CDR2 YSYEKL. The CDR3 has 14 amino acids. Here the CDR3 DNA reads TGCGCCAGCAGCGAAGACAGGGAAGGCGAAAAACTGTTTTTT. Amino acid sequence: CASSEDREGEKLFF.

The V and J genes are TRBV7-8 and TRBJ2-1; perhaps TRBD2 as D (5 bases). From germline, CDR1 is SGHVS and CDR2 FQNEAQ. The V gene lost 5 bases and the J gene lost 10 bases, with 12 bases spanning the gap. The CDR3 runs 12 residues. As DNA, the CDR3 is TGTGCCAGCAGCAAACTACGGGGAGAGCAGTTCTTC. Encoded protein: CASSKLRGEQFF.

This clonotype was detected many times. The chain has TRBV7-2 and TRBJ1-2; D is unresolved. The CDR3 consists of 13 residues. Germline V gives CDR1 SGHTA, CDR2 FQGNSA. The V end lost 5 bases, the J end lost 9 bases, and 16 bases lay between the germline ends. In DNA form, the CDR3 reads TGTGCCAGCAGCCCTCCCCGGAGTGAAAGCTACACCTTC. This encodes CASSPPRSESYTF.

This clonotype was detected many times. The chain couples TRBV7-2 to TRBJ2-7; D unresolved. CDR1 and CDR2 from the germline V gene are SGHTA and FQGNSA. This CDR3 spans 14 amino acids. V lost 1 base to trimming and J lost 3 bases, with 10 bases between them. The CDR3 loop reads CASSLERQSYEQYF. CDR3 bases: TGTGCCAGCAGCTTAGAAAGGCAGAGCTACGAGCAGTACTTC.

This clonotype has at least ten counts. The V gene is TRBV24-1, the J gene TRBJ2-1; D not certain. The ends were cut back, 3 bases at V and 2 bases at J, with 10 bases in the middle. This CDR3 has 15 residues. Germline V CDR1 and CDR2: KGHDR, SFDVKD. The CDR3 bases are TGTGCCACCAGTGATGAGACAAGGGCCTACAATGAGCAGTTCTTC. Its protein is CATSDETRAYNEQFF.

Concerning this clonotype: A read error is possible here, since a much larger clone lies one base away. This chain links TRBV9 with TRBJ1-2; the D gene is possibly TRBD1 (6 bases). The CDR3 is made up of 14 amino acids. V lost 6 bases to trimming and J lost 7 bases, with 19 bases between them. Germline CDR1 is SGDLS and CDR2 is YYNGEE. The CDR3 sequence: CASTKGEPEGGYTF. CDR3 DNA sequence: TGTGCCAGCACCAAGGGGGAACCTGAGGGTGGCTACACCTTC. Together with reference TRBV9 and TRBJ1-2, the CDR3 gives the full variable domain: DSGVTQTPKHLITATGQRVTLRCSPRSGDLSVYWYQQSLDQGLQFLIQYYNGEERAKGNILERFSAQQFPDLHSELNLSSLELGDSALYFCASTKGEPEGGYTFGSGTRLTVV.

This clonotype was detected many times. The chain joins TRBV20-1 to TRBJ1-5, with unresolved D. This CDR3 is 15 amino acids long. V lost 3 bases, J lost 4 bases, and 16 bases lay in between. Germline lookup yields CDR1 DFQATT and CDR2 SNEGSKA (reference sequence). The CDR3 protein is CSASSFRAVNQPQHF. The CDR3 DNA reads TGCAGTGCTAGCTCTTTTAGGGCAGTAAATCAGCCCCAGCATTTT.

The table lists this clonotype with many counts. The chain links TRBV20-1 to TRBJ2-3, with a possible D match to TRBD2 (6 bases). Germline values: CDR1 DFQATT, CDR2 SNEGSKA (reference sequence). The CDR3 is 14 residues long. The V gene lost 0 bases and the J gene lost 4 bases, with 11 bases spanning the gap. As DNA, the CDR3 is TGCAGTGCTAGAGATGGGACGGGGGCAGATACGCAGTATTTT. Its protein is CSARDGTGADTQYF.

The table lists this clonotype with many counts. In nucleotides, the CDR3 is TGTGCCAGCAGCTACCAGGGCTACGAGCAGTACTTC. As protein: CASSYQGYEQYF. The chain employs TRBV12-3 or TRBV12-4 and TRBJ2-7, with D tentatively TRBD1 (5 bases). The CDR3 contains 12 residues. Between the trimmed V and J ends, which lost 6 bases and 3 bases, there was a span of 9 bases.

The sample holds many counts of this clonotype. The chain employs TRBV29-1 and TRBJ1-2, with a weak D call TRBD1 (6 bases). The CDR3 sequence is 12 residues long. Trimming removed 2 bases from V and 2 bases from J, with 6 bases in between. Per the germline V gene, CDR1 is SQVTM and CDR2 is ANQGSEA. The CDR3 DNA is TGCAGCGTTGAACAGGGGAACTATGGCTACACCTTC. Residues: CSVEQGNYGYTF.

The chain joins TRBV6-5 to TRBJ1-1; the D is unclear. The V end was cut by 8 bases, the J end by 8 bases, with 9 bases between. Germline loops: CDR1 MNHEY, CDR2 SVGAGI. The CDR3 sequence is 10 residues long. The CDR3 DNA sequence: TGTGCCAGCGGCCGGGCCGAAGCTTTCTTT. Its translation is CASGRAEAFF.

This clonotype was counted many times. The V and J genes are TRBV24-1 and TRBJ2-1, with 7 bases lining up with TRBD1. Trimming took 6 bases from V and 3 from J; bases not matched to a gene: 1. Germline V CDR1 and CDR2: KGHDR, SFDVKD. CDR3 length equals 13 residues. CDR3 nucleotides: TGTGCCACCAGTTCAGGGGGCTACAATGAGCAGTTCTTC. Protein: CATSSGGYNEQFF.

This clonotype occurred many times. V gene TRBV12-3 or TRBV12-4 combines with J gene TRBJ1-2; tentative D call: TRBD1 (5 bases). CDR3 length: 13 amino acids. V was shortened by 0 bases and J by 8 bases, with 10 bases between the two germline ends. CDR3 coding DNA: TGTGCCAGCAGTTTAGCCAGGGCGGGCGGCTACACCTTC. It is translated as CASSLARAGGYTF.

The table lists this clonotype with many counts. The J gene is TRBJ2-1, the V gene TRBV6-2 or TRBV6-3; D may correspond to TRBD1 or TRBD2 (6 bases each). CDR3 size: 16 residues. The V gene's germline CDR1 is MNHEY and CDR2 SVGEGT. V shed 2 bases and J shed 3 bases, with 14 bases lying between them. The CDR3, as DNA: TGTGCCAGCAGTTACGGGGCGGGACATCACTACAATGAGCAGTTCTTC. Protein product: CASSYGAGHHYNEQFF.